This T cell receptor (beta chain) was captured in a study of OX40 agonist ivuxolimab in advanced cancers. For the study at large: The treatment was a fully human IgG2 OX40 agonist, ivuxolimab. Patients got intravenous ivuxolimab at 0.01 to 10 mg/kg every 2 weeks. Study observations and caveats: In the 0.1-3.0 mg/kg groups, partial responders showed among the lowest expansion.

Germline CDR1 reads SGDLS; CDR2 reads YYNGEE. The CDR3 spans 16 residues. The V gene end was trimmed by 4 bases and the J gene end by 0 bases; junction bases not matched to a gene: 6. TCRdb keeps only in-frame clones here, not all; method: immunoSEQ multiplex PCR. Of 50,000 or so clones in the sample, around nine tenths were seen once. As regards this clone: Its antigen is currently unknown.

The chain carries TRBV9 and TRBJ2-2; 7 positions agree with TRBD2. This TCR derives from an adult with an advanced solid tumor such as melanoma, head and neck, liver or kidney cancer. This material consisted of CD4+ or CD8+ T cells sorted from blood, taken in a trial of the OX40 agonist ivuxolimab. The CDR3 is CASSRNLAANTGELFF. The CDR3 DNA sequence: TGTGCCAGCAGCCGAAATCTAGCGGCGAACACCGGGGAGCTGTTTTTT.